This T cell receptor beta chain was obtained from a study of graft-versus-host responses after intestinal transplantation. This CDR3 has 16 amino acids. Trimming removed 5 bases at V and 3 bases at J, with 17 bases between. Germline CDR1 MNHEY, CDR2 SMNVEV (reference sequence). The method was immunoSEQ multiplex PCR; TCRdb's version includes in-frame clones alone and lacks a portion of them. The data contain some 46,000 clones, roughly 93% of them singletons. This sequence originates from a human patient who received an intestinal transplant, so some T cells may come from the graft donor. The chain uses TRBV27 and TRBJ2-1; D gene uncertain. This specimen was PBMCs, taken roughly 760 days after a first intestinal transplant, on the day of a second. The CDR3 nucleotides are TGTGCCAGCAGTGCTGATTCGTACTTACGCTACAATGAGCAGTTCTTC. Its protein product is CASSADSYLRYNEQFF.